The next 31 T cell receptor beta chains were all read from a single sample in a study of OX40 agonist ivuxolimab in advanced cancers. Measured with immunoSEQ multiplex PCR; TCRdb has only the in-frame clones, and not every one. Of tens of thousands of clones listed, 86% are singletons. Sequencing was performed on CD4+ or CD8+ T cells sorted from blood, taken in a trial of the OX40 agonist ivuxolimab. The receptors come from an adult with an advanced solid tumor such as melanoma, head and neck, liver or kidney cancer.

The chain recombines TRBV2 with TRBJ2-7, with D perhaps matching TRBD2 (5 bases). The V gene lost 6 bases and the J gene lost 5 bases, with 14 bases spanning the gap. CDR3 length equals 13 residues. Germline assignment: CDR1 SNHLY and CDR2 FYNNEI. The DNA of the CDR3 is TGTGCCAGCAGACAAGGGAGCTGGGACGAGCAGTACTTC. This gives the protein CASRQGSWDEQYF.

This chain links TRBV6-6 with TRBJ1-1; D remains unclear. CDR1 and CDR2 (germline): MNHNY, SVGAGI (reference sequence). The V and J ends lost 6 bases and 7 bases respectively, with 12 bases between them. The CDR3 extends over 12 amino acids. The CDR3 nucleotides read TGTGCCAGCAGGCGGGAAGTCGGTGAAGCTTTCTTT. This encodes CASRREVGEAFF.

The chain is built from TRBV7-6 and TRBJ2-1; D possibly uses TRBD1 or TRBD2 (5 bases each). The CDR3 covers 17 residues. Germline V gene lookup returns CDR1 SGHVS and CDR2 FNYEAQ. The V gene lost 0 bases and the J gene lost 2 bases, with 14 bases spanning the gap. The CDR3 loop reads CASSLALGQGPYNEQFF. CDR3 DNA sequence: TGTGCCAGCAGCTTAGCGCTCGGGCAGGGACCCTACAATGAGCAGTTCTTC.

The chain carries TRBV5-6 and TRBJ1-1; TRBD1 agrees at 7 bases. V was clipped by 1 base and J by 3 bases; unmatched bases: 3. This CDR3 has 14 residues. The germline CDR1 and CDR2 sequences are SGHDT and YYEEEE. In DNA form, the CDR3 reads TGTGCCAGCAGCTTGCTAGACAGGGACACTGAAGCTTTCTTT. As protein: CASSLLDRDTEAFF.

The V call is TRBV18, the J call TRBJ2-7; D possibly corresponds to TRBD1 (5 bases). V lost 3 bases to trimming and J lost 5 bases, with 20 bases between them. CDR3 length equals 16 residues. The V gene's germline CDR1 is KGHSH and CDR2 LQKENI. CDR3 nucleotide sequence: TGTGCCAGCTCACCGGGTTCCCCAGGGCTTAATAACGAGCAGTACTTC. Its translation is CASSPGSPGLNNEQYF.

The chain carries TRBV7-9 and TRBJ1-4; D perhaps matches TRBD1 (6 bases). CDR1 and CDR2 from the germline V gene are SEHNR and FQNEAQ (reference sequence). V shed 2 bases and J shed 11 bases, with 12 bases lying between them. This CDR3 has 13 amino acids. CDR3: CASSLLNGQKLFF. The CDR3 DNA sequence: TGTGCCAGCAGCTTATTAAATGGACAGAAACTGTTTTTT.

CDR3 DNA sequence: TGTGCCAGCAGTTACTCGGTAGGGGGCTGGAACACTGAAGCTTTCTTT. Translating gives CASSYSVGGWNTEAFF. This sequence joins TRBV6-5 and TRBJ1-1; 7 bases fit TRBD1. Germline lookup yields CDR1 MNHEY and CDR2 SVGAGI. The V gene end was trimmed by 0 bases and the J gene end by 1 base; junction bases not matched to a gene: 5. The CDR3 totals 16 residues.

V and J are TRBV19 and TRBJ2-1; the D call may be TRBD1 or TRBD2 (7 bases each). This CDR3 region has 20 residues. V was pared by 7 bases and J by 8 bases, with 36 bases between. In germline, CDR1 is LNHDA, CDR2 SQIVND (reference sequence). The CDR3 is CASTSGGGATMRQVGYEQFF. The CDR3 region has the DNA TGTGCCAGTACCTCAGGGGGGGGTGCGACAATGCGGCAAGTCGGGTATGAGCAGTTCTTC.

The J gene is TRBJ2-7, the V gene TRBV23-1; TRBD1 agrees at 8 bases. TRBV23-1 is noted as an ORF with a role that remains uncertain. This CDR3 comprises 17 residues. J gave up 4 bases and V 4 bases, and 15 bases lay outside the gene matches. CDR3 amino acids: CASSPPGQEPPHYEQYF. The DNA of the CDR3 is TGCGCCAGCAGTCCCCCGGGACAGGAACCACCCCATTACGAGCAGTACTTC.

Written as DNA, the CDR3 is TGTGCCAGCAGCTTGGGACGGTCCGGACTTGAAGCTTTCTTT. This translates into CASSLGRSGLEAFF. This chain connects TRBV7-2 to TRBJ1-1; TRBD1 might be the D (5 bases). Germline CDR1 is SGHTA and CDR2 is FQGNSA. The CDR3 runs to 14 residues. V lost 3 bases and J 7 bases, leaving 15 bases between the germline ends.

The chain employs TRBV28 and TRBJ2-7; TRBD1 matches at 8 bases. The V segment lost 5 bases and the J segment 6 bases; nucleotides outside the gene matches: 9. The CDR3 sequence is 14 residues long. CDR1 is MDHEN and CDR2 is SYDVKM in the germline V gene. The CDR3, as DNA: TGTGCCAGCAGTGCGAGGACAGGGAATTTCGAGCAGTACTTC. Residues: CASSARTGNFEQYF.

V gene TRBV19 combines with J gene TRBJ2-7, with 13 bases identical to TRBD2. The J segment lost 2 bases and the V segment lost 4 bases, leaving 5 bases of the junction unmatched. Germline V CDR1 and CDR2: LNHDA, SQIVND (reference sequence). This CDR3 is built from 16 residues. The CDR3 DNA is TGTGCCAGTAGTACCCCACTAGCGGGAGGGCCCTACGAGCAGTACTTC. As protein: CASSTPLAGGPYEQYF.

This rearrangement joins TRBV7-2 to TRBJ2-1; D remains unclear. The CDR3 extends over 17 amino acids. V gave up 1 base and J gave up 2 bases, with 15 bases separating them. The germline gives CDR1 SGHTA, CDR2 FQGNSA. The CDR3 reads CASSLGNRGYTYNEQFF. In DNA, the CDR3 is TGTGCCAGCAGCTTAGGAAACCGCGGTTATACCTACAATGAGCAGTTCTTC.

The chain employs TRBV6-1 and TRBJ2-3, with a tentative D call TRBD1 (7 bases). The CDR3 consists of 14 residues. Looked up from germline, CDR1 is MNHNS and CDR2 is SASEGT. The ends were cut back, 6 bases at V and 2 bases at J, with 12 bases in the middle. CDR3 amino acids: CASREGQLTDTQYF. The CDR3 DNA is TGTGCCAGCAGGGAGGGACAGCTCACAGATACGCAGTATTTT.

This sequence joins TRBV21-1 and TRBJ2-2; TRBD2 was called by the table and not checked on the DNA. TRBV21-1 is noted as a pseudogene. The CDR3 spans 15 residues. CDR3 in amino acids: CASRDLIANTGELFF. CDR3 sequence (DNA): TGTGCCAGCCGGGACTTAATCGCGAACACCGGGGAGCTGTTTTTT.

This clone was observed at least ten times. The CDR3 region is CASSQDRNTDTQYF. CDR3 bases: TGCGCCAGCAGCCAAGATCGAAACACAGATACGCAGTATTTT. The chain joins TRBV4-1 to TRBJ2-3, with D uncertain. V was trimmed by 0 bases and J by 2 bases, leaving 6 bases between them. The germline gives CDR1 MGHRA, CDR2 YSYEKL. The CDR3 is 14 amino acids.

This chain joins TRBV6-1 and TRBJ2-5; D is perhaps TRBD1 (6 bases). Looked up from germline, CDR1 is MNHNS and CDR2 is SASEGT. This CDR3 has 15 amino acids. V was cut by 5 bases and J by 8 bases, with 21 bases left in between. CDR3 region: CASSSEHTGLGTQYF. Written as DNA, the CDR3 is TGTGCCAGCAGTTCTGAACATACAGGGTTGGGTACCCAGTACTTC.

This clone was observed a single time. The rearrangement links TRBV10-3 to TRBJ2-1, with TRBD2 matching 10 bases. J gave up 5 bases and V 9 bases, and 16 bases lay outside the gene matches. This CDR3 is 17 amino acids long. Germline V gene sequence: CDR1 ENHRY, CDR2 SYGVKD. In nucleotides, the CDR3 is TGTGCCATACCATCAGGGAGAAATAGCGGGGGGAACAATGAGCAGTTCTTC. It is translated as CAIPSGRNSGGNNEQFF.

The V call is TRBV30, the J call TRBJ1-1; no reliable D call. The ends were cut back, 0 bases at V and 1 base at J, with 9 bases in the middle. The germline V gene has CDR1 GTSNPN and CDR2 SVGIG (reference sequence). This CDR3 contains 14 residues. In nucleotides, the CDR3 is TGTGCCTGGAGTGTACTAGTTTCGAACACTGAAGCTTTCTTT. This encodes CAWSVLVSNTEAFF.

The V and J genes are TRBV2 and TRBJ2-7, with 10 bases aligning to TRBD2. Germline V gene data show CDR1 as SNHLY and CDR2 as FYNNEI. The length of the CDR3 is 15 residues. Losses at the gene ends were 0 bases for V and 4 bases for J; bases not matched to a gene: 3. Here the CDR3 reads CASSEARTSGYEQYF. The CDR3 DNA reads TGTGCCAGCAGTGAAGCAAGGACTAGCGGTTACGAGCAGTACTTC.

The chain recombines TRBV5-1 with TRBJ2-7, with D possibly matching TRBD2 (6 bases). Trimming stripped 0 bases from V and 5 bases from J, with 15 bases between. The length of the CDR3 is 15 residues. Germline V gene sequence: CDR1 SGHRS, CDR2 YFSETQ. The CDR3 reads CASSLVLGGVNEQYF. DNA of the CDR3: TGCGCCAGCAGCTTGGTACTGGGGGGTGTCAACGAGCAGTACTTC.

The V call is TRBV6-1, the J call TRBJ1-3; D gene unclear. Trimming left V 0 bases short and J 5 bases short, with 11 bases between. Per the germline V gene, CDR1 is MNHNS and CDR2 is SASEGT. CDR3 size: 15 residues. The CDR3 is CASSEAQQLRNTIYF. CDR3 coding DNA: TGTGCCAGCAGTGAAGCCCAGCAGCTTAGAAACACCATATATTTT.

This chain links TRBV9 with TRBJ2-7; D not certain. The V and J ends lost 4 bases and 0 bases respectively, with 5 bases between them. Per the germline V gene, CDR1 is SGDLS and CDR2 is YYNGEE. The CDR3 totals 12 residues. The CDR3 is CASSPGSYEQYF. CDR3 DNA sequence: TGTGCCAGCAGCCCCGGCTCCTACGAGCAGTACTTC.

The chain couples TRBV5-4 to TRBJ2-7, with 7 bases identical to TRBD1. CDR1 is SGHNT and CDR2 is YYREEE in the germline V gene (reference sequence). The V and J ends lost 2 bases and 3 bases, in that order; junction bases with no gene match: 8. The CDR3 extends over 15 amino acids. The CDR3 loop reads CASSLLRQGGYEQYF. For the CDR3, the DNA is TGTGCCAGCAGCTTATTACGACAGGGCGGCTACGAGCAGTACTTC. Based on the CDR3 plus reference TRBV5-4 and TRBJ2-7, the full variable domain is ETGVTQSPTHLIKTRGQQVTLRCSSQSGHNTVSWYQQALGQGPQFIFQYYREEENGRGNFPPRFSGLQFPNYSSELNVNALELDDSALYLCASSLLRQGGYEQYFGPGTRLTVT.

The V gene is TRBV5-1, the J gene TRBJ1-1, with TRBD1 as a possible D gene (5 bases). Trimming cost V 2 bases and J 2 bases, with 19 bases left between them. The CDR3 is made up of 17 amino acids. Germline-derived CDR1 and CDR2 are SGHRS and YFSETQ. The CDR3 loop reads CASSFTTGLLENTEAFF. Written as DNA, the CDR3 is TGCGCCAGCAGCTTCACAACGGGACTACTCGAAAACACTGAAGCTTTCTTT.

This clone was picked up a small number of times. The chain has TRBV7-3 and TRBJ1-6; 9 positions match TRBD1. Germline CDR1 SGHTA, CDR2 FQGTGA. J was trimmed by 7 bases and V by 5 bases; bases with no gene match: 3. The CDR3 extends over 14 amino acids. The CDR3 here is CASSTGQGNSPLHF. The DNA for the CDR3 is TGTGCCAGCAGCACGGGACAGGGAAATTCACCCCTCCACTTT.

The chain has TRBV5-1 and TRBJ1-1; 10 nucleotides match TRBD1. With V trimmed by 7 bases and J by 5 bases, 17 bases remained unmatched. CDR1 is SGHRS and CDR2 is YFSETQ in the germline V gene. CDR3 length: 17 amino acids. The CDR3 sequence is CASPLIDRGQGRTEAFF. As DNA, the CDR3 is TGCGCCAGCCCTCTAATAGACAGGGGGCAGGGAAGGACTGAAGCTTTCTTT.

V usage is TRBV5-1 and J usage is TRBJ1-5; D remains unclear. CDR3 length equals 14 residues. Germline values: CDR1 SGHRS, CDR2 YFSETQ. Trimming stripped 0 bases from V and 7 bases from J, with 11 bases between. CDR3 in DNA: TGCGCCAGCAGCTTGGAAAGTGGGGAACAGCCCCAGCATTTT. Translated, it gives CASSLESGEQPQHF.

The chain employs TRBV18 and TRBJ2-2; TRBD1 is a possible D gene (5 bases). The CDR3 has 15 amino acids. V was pared by 5 bases and J by 3 bases, with 13 bases between. Per germline, CDR1 KGHSH and CDR2 LQKENI. CDR3 bases: TGTGCCAGCTCAATCTCATCACAGGACACCGGGGAGCTGTTTTTT. Its translation: CASSISSQDTGELFF. The full variable domain, with the rest looked up from reference TRBV18 and TRBJ2-2, is NAGVMQNPRHLVRRRGQEARLRCSPMKGHSHVYWYRQLPEEGLKFMVYLQKENIIDESGMPKERFSAEFPKEGPSILRIQQVVRGDSAAYFCASSISSQDTGELFFGEGSRLTVL.

The rearrangement links TRBV19 to TRBJ2-3, with TRBD2 as a possible D gene (5 bases). The V end lost 5 bases, the J end lost 0 bases, and 15 bases lay between the germline ends. This CDR3 contains 16 residues. CDR1 LNHDA and CDR2 SQIVND come from the germline V gene (reference sequence). DNA of the CDR3: TGTGCCAGTAGTCACCTAGCAGCAACTAGCACAGATACGCAGTATTTT. It encodes CASSHLAATSTDTQYF.

The chain uses TRBV11-2 and TRBJ2-5; 8 bases match TRBD2. There are 18 residues in the CDR3. CDR1 SGHAT and CDR2 FQNNGV come from the germline V gene. After removal of 1 base from V and 5 bases from J, the junction contained 15 bases not matched to a gene. The CDR3 sequence is CASSLALAGTLGGETQYF. The CDR3, as DNA: TGTGCCAGCAGCTTAGCGCTAGCGGGTACCCTCGGGGGGGAGACCCAGTACTTC.